Each of the 9 T cell receptor beta chains below was sequenced from the same sample in a study of T cells after yellow fever vaccination. MiXCR, run by TCRdb on the 5' RACE reads, gives a single entry per CDR3 protein. The sample carries 310,000 or so distinct CDR3 sequences, around 6.8% recorded once. This sample comprised PBMCs, obtained 45 days after the first yellow fever vaccination. The source is a man younger than 30 who received the YFV17D yellow fever vaccine.

This clonotype was detected a few times. This chain links TRBV7-2 with TRBJ2-5, with a tentative D call TRBD2 (5 bases). Germline loops: CDR1 SGHTA, CDR2 FQGNSA. Trimming shortened V by 3 bases and J by 3 bases, and 8 bases separated the two germline ends. The CDR3 runs to 13 residues. In DNA form, the CDR3 reads TGTGCCAGCAGCTTTATGAGGGAAGAGACCCAGTACTTC. It is translated as CASSFMREETQYF.

The sample holds many counts of this clonotype. The rearrangement uses TRBV5-1 and TRBJ1-1, with D hard to call. Germline V CDR1 and CDR2: SGHRS, YFSETQ. There are 13 residues in the CDR3. V lost 8 bases and J 0 bases, leaving 11 bases between the germline ends. This chain's CDR3 is CASKTEMNTEAFF. CDR3 DNA sequence: TGCGCCAGTAAGACCGAAATGAACACTGAAGCTTTCTTT.

The chain combines TRBV7-9 with TRBJ1-5; D gene uncertain. The V end lost 5 bases, the J end lost 0 bases, and 17 bases lay between the germline ends. Looked up from germline, CDR1 is SEHNR and CDR2 is FQNEAQ (reference sequence). This CDR3 has 17 amino acids. The CDR3 here is CASSRWGVNNSNQPQHF. Here the CDR3 DNA reads TGTGCCAGCAGCCGGTGGGGAGTGAATAATAGCAATCAGCCCCAGCATTTT.

The chain employs TRBV27 and TRBJ2-7; 8 bases match TRBD1. Unmatched junction bases numbered 6, after V lost 4 bases and J lost 4 bases. The CDR3 totals 14 residues. Looked up from germline, CDR1 is MNHEY and CDR2 is SMNVEV (reference sequence). The CDR3 is CASSSVTGGYEQYF. CDR3 nucleotide sequence: TGTGCCAGCAGTTCAGTTACAGGGGGATACGAGCAGTACTTC.

The V call is TRBV4-1, the J call TRBJ1-4; D is possibly TRBD1 (5 bases). V was shortened by 1 base and J by 0 bases, with 18 bases between the two germline ends. Germline CDR1 MGHRA, CDR2 YSYEKL. The CDR3 consists of 19 residues. The CDR3 DNA reads as TGCGCCAGCAGCCAAGTGCAGGGCGCGTGGGTTTCAACTAATGAAAAACTGTTTTTT. It yields the protein CASSQVQGAWVSTNEKLFF.

This clonotype came up many times. The chain recombines TRBV9 with TRBJ1-3; unclear D gene. V lost 0 bases and J lost 4, with 8 bases in between. This CDR3 has 14 amino acids. Germline assignment: CDR1 SGDLS and CDR2 YYNGEE. The CDR3, as DNA: TGTGCCAGCAGCGTAGAGGGAACAGGAAACACCATATATTTT. Protein sequence: CASSVEGTGNTIYF.

This sequence joins TRBV6-1 and TRBJ2-4, with D unclear. The CDR3 has 15 amino acids. V shed 7 bases and J shed 0 bases, with 13 bases lying between them. Germline-derived CDR1 and CDR2 are MNHNS and SASEGT. The CDR3: CASIPTELAKNIQYF. Here the CDR3 DNA reads TGTGCCAGCATCCCGACTGAGCTAGCCAAAAACATTCAGTACTTC.

Many counts were recorded for this clonotype. The chain has TRBV20-1 and TRBJ1-1, with D perhaps TRBD1 (6 bases). The CDR3 has 15 residues. V gave up 1 base and J gave up 3 bases, with 15 bases separating them. Germline V gene lookup returns CDR1 DFQATT and CDR2 SNEGSKA (reference sequence). The CDR3 sequence: CSARATGDPDTEAFF. As DNA, the CDR3 is TGCAGTGCTAGAGCGACAGGTGATCCGGACACTGAAGCTTTCTTT.

This clonotype was seen at least ten times. This rearrangement joins TRBV7-9 to TRBJ2-3; unclear D gene. Per the germline V gene, CDR1 is SEHNR and CDR2 is FQNEAQ (reference sequence). V was clipped by 5 bases and J by 7 bases, with 7 bases between them. The CDR3 is 11 residues long. The CDR3 bases are TGTGCCAGCAGCATTGAGAATACGCAGTATTTT. Its protein is CASSIENTQYF.